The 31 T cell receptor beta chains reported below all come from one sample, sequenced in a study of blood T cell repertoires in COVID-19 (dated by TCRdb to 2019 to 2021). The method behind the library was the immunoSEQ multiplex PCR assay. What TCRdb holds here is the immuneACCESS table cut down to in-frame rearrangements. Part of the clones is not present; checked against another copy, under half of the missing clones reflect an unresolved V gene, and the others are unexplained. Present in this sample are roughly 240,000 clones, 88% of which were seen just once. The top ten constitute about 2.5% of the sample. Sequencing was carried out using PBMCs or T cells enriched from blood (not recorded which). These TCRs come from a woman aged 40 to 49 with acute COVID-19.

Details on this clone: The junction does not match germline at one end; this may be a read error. The CDR3, as DNA: TGCAGCGTTGATCAGGCGGGACAGGAGTTT. Encoded protein: CSVDQAGQEF. J is TRBJ1-1 and V is TRBV29-1; TRBD1 agrees at 8 bases. The CDR3 has 10 residues. Germline V CDR1 and CDR2: SQVTM, ANQGSEA.

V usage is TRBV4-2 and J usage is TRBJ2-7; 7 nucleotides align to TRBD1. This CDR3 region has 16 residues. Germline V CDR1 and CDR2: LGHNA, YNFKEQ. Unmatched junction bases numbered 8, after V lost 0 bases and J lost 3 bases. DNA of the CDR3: TGTGCCAGCAGCCAAGATTGGTCGGACAGGAGCTACGAGCAGTACTTC. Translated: CASSQDWSDRSYEQYF.

The CDR3 region has the DNA TGTGCCAGCAGTACAGGGGGCGTCGGCACCGGGGAGCTGTTTTTT. It encodes CASSTGGVGTGELFF. The rearrangement links TRBV6-5 to TRBJ2-2; 9 positions match TRBD1. The germline V gene encodes CDR1 MNHEY and CDR2 SVGAGI. The ends lost 5 bases at V and 4 bases at J; junction bases unmatched: 5. The CDR3 length is 15 residues.

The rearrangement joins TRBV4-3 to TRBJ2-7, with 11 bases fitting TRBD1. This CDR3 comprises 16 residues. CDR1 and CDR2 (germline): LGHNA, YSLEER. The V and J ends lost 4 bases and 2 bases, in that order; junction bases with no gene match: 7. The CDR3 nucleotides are TGCGCCAGCAGCCCAGAATGGGGACAGGGGGCCTACGAGCAGTACTTC. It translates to CASSPEWGQGAYEQYF.

CDR3 amino acids: CASTKTGEANQPQHF. CDR3 coding DNA: TGTGCCAGCACCAAGACAGGGGAGGCCAATCAGCCCCAGCATTTT. This chain joins TRBV2 and TRBJ1-5; 8 bases fit TRBD1. V lost 7 bases and J lost 3; bases outside the gene matches: 8. The germline V gene has CDR1 SNHLY and CDR2 FYNNEI. The CDR3 loop spans 15 amino acids.

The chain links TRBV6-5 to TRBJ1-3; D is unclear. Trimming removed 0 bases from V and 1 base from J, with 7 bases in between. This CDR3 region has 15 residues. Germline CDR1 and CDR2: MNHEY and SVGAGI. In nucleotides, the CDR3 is TGTGCCAGCAGTTACTCGGAGCCATCTGGAAACACCATATATTTT. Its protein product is CASSYSEPSGNTIYF.

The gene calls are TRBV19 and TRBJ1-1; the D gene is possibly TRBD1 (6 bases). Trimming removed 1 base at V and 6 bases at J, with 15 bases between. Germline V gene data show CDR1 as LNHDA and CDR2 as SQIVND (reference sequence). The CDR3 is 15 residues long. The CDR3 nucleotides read TGTGCCAGTAGTATAGCCCCAGGGGTCGGGGCTGAAGCTTTCTTT. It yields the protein CASSIAPGVGAEAFF.

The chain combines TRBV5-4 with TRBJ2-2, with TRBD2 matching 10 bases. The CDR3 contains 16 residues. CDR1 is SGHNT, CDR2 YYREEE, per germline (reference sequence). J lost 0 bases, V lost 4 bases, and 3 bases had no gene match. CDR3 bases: TGTGCCAGCAGCATGGGACTAGCGTCGAACACCGGGGAGCTGTTTTTT. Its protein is CASSMGLASNTGELFF.

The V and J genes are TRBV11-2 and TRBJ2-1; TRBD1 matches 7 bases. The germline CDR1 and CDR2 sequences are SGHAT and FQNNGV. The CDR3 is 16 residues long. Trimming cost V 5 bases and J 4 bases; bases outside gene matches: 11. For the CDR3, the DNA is TGTGCCAGCAGCCCATCAGGGGGAGTGGGTTACAATGAGCAGTTCTTC. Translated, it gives CASSPSGGVGYNEQFF.

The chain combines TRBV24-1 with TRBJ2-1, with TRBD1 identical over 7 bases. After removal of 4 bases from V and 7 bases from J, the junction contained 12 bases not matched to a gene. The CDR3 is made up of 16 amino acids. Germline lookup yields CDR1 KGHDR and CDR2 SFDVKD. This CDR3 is CATSEDERTGSNEQFF. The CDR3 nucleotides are TGTGCCACCAGTGAAGATGAACGGACAGGTTCTAATGAGCAGTTCTTC.

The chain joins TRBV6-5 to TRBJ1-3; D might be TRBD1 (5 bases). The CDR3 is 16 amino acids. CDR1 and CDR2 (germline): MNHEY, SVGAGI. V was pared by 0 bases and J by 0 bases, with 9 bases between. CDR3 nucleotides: TGTGCCAGCAGTTACTCGACAGTGAACTCTGGAAACACCATATATTTT. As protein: CASSYSTVNSGNTIYF.

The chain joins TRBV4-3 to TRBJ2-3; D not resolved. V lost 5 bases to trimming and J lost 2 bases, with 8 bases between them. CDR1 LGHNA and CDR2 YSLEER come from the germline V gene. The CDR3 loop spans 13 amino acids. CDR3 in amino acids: CASSVTFTDTQYF. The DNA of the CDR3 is TGCGCCAGCAGCGTAACATTCACAGATACGCAGTATTTT.

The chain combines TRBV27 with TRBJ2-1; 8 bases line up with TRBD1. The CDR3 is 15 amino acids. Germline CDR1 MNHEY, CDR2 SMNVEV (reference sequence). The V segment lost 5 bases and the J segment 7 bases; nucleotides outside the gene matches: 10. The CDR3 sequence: CASSPRDRMGNEQFF. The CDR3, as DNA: TGTGCCAGCAGTCCACGGGACAGGATGGGGAATGAGCAGTTCTTC.

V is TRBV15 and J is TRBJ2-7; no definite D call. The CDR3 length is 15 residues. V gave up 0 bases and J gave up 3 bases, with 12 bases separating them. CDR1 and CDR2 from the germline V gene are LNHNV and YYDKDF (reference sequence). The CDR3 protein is CATSRDRSTRYEQYV. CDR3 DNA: TGTGCCACCAGCAGAGATCGGAGCACCCGCTACGAGCAGTACGTC.

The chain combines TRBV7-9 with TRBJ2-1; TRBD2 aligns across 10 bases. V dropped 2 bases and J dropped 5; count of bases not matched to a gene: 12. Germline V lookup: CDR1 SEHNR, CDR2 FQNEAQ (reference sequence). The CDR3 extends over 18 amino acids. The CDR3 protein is CASSLPIRLAGRHNEQFF. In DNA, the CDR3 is TGTGCCAGCAGCTTACCCATTAGACTAGCGGGTCGTCACAATGAGCAGTTCTTC. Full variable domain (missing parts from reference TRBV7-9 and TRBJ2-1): DTGVSQNPRHKITKRGQNVTFRCDPISEHNRLYWYRQTLGQGPEFLTYFQNEAQLEKSRLLSDRFSAERPKGSFSTLEIQRTEQGDSAMYLCASSLPIRLAGRHNEQFFGPGTRLTVL.

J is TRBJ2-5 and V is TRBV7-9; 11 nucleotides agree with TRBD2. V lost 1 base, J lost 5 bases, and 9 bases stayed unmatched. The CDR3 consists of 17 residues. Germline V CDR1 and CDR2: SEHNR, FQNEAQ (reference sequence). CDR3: CASSLGRSASGRETQYF. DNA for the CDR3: TGTGCCAGCAGCTTAGGAAGGTCGGCTAGCGGGAGGGAGACCCAGTACTTC.

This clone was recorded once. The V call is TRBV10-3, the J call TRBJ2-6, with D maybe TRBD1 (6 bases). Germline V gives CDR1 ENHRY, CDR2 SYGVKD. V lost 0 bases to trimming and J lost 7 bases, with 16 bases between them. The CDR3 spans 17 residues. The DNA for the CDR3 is TGTGCCATCAGTGAGTCGACAGGCGCCTCTGCAGCCAACGTCCTGACTTTC. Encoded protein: CAISESTGASAANVLTF.

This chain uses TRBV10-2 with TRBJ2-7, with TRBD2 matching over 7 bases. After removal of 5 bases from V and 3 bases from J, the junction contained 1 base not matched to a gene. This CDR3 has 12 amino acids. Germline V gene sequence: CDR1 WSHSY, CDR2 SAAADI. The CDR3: CASSRGDYEQYV. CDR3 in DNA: TGCGCCAGCAGTCGGGGGGACTACGAGCAGTACGTC.

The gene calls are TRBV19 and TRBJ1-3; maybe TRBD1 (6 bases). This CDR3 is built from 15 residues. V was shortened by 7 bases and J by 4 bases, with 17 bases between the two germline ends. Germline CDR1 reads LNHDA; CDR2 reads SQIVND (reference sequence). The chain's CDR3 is CASTPRGGLGNTIYF. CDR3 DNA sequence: TGTGCCAGTACCCCACGGGGGGGGCTCGGAAACACCATATATTTT.

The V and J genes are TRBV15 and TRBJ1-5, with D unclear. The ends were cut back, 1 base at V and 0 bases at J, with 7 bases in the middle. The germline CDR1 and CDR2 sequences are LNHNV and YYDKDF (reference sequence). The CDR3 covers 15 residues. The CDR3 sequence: CATSRAAASNQPQHF. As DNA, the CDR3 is TGTGCCACCAGCAGAGCTGCGGCTAGCAATCAGCCCCAGCATTTT.

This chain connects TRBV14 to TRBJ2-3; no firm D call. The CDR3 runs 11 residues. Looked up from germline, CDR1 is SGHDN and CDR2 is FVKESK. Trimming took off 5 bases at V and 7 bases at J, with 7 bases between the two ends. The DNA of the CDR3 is TGTGCCAGCAGCTTCAGAAATACGCAGTATTTT. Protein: CASSFRNTQYF.

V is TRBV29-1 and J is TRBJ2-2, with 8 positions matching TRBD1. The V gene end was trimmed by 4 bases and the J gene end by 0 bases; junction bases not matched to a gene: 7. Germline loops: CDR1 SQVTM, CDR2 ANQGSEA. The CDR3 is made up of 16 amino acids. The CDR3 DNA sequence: TGCAGCGTTGGTAGAGGACAGGGTTCGAACACCGGGGAGCTGTTTTTT. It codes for CSVGRGQGSNTGELFF.

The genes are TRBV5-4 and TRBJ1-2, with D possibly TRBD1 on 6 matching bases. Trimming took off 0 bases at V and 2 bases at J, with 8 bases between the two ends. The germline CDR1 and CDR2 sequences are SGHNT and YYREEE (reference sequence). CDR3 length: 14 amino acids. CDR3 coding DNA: TGTGCCAGCAGCTTGGACAGGGCGAACTATGGCTACACCTTC. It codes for CASSLDRANYGYTF.

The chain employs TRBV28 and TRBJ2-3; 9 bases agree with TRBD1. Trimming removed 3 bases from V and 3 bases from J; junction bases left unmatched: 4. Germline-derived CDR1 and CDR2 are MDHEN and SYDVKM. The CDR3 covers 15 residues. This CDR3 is CASSFPTGGTDTQYF. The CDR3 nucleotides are TGTGCCAGCAGTTTTCCGACAGGGGGAACAGATACGCAGTATTTT. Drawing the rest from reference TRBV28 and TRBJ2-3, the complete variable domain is DVKVTQSSRYLVKRTGEKVFLECVQDMDHENMFWYRQDPGLGLRLIYFSYDVKMKEKGDIPEGYSVSREKKERFSLILESASTNQTSMYLCASSFPTGGTDTQYFGPGTRLTVL.

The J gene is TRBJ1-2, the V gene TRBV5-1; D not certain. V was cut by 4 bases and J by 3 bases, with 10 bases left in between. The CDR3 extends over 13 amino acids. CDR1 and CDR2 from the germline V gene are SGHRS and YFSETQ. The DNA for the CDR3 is TGCGCCAGCAGCCGAGGCCAAGACTATGGCTACACCTTC. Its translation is CASSRGQDYGYTF.

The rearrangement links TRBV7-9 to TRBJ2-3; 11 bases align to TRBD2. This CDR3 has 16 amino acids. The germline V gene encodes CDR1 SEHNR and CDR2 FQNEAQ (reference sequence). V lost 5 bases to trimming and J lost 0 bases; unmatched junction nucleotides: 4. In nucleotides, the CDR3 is TGTGCCAGCAGCGCGACTAGCGGGGTTAGCACAGATACGCAGTATTTT. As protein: CASSATSGVSTDTQYF.

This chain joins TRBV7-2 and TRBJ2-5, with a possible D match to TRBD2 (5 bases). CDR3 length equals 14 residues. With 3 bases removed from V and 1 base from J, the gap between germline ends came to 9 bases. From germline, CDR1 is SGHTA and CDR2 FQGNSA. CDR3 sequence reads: CASSFGGGQETQYF. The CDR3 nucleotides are TGTGCCAGCAGCTTCGGAGGAGGCCAAGAGACCCAGTACTTC.

The CDR3 here is CAIRRTGGDGYTF. CDR3 in DNA: TGTGCCATCAGACGGACAGGGGGCGATGGCTACACCTTC. The chain employs TRBV10-3 and TRBJ1-2; 11 nucleotides align to TRBD1. This CDR3 region has 13 residues. CDR1 and CDR2 from the germline V gene are ENHRY and SYGVKD. V dropped 6 bases and J dropped 6; count of bases not matched to a gene: 3.

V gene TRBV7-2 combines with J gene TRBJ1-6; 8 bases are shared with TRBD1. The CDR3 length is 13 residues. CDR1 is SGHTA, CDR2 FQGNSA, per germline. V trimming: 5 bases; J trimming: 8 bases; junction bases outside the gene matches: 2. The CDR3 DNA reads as TGTGCCAGCAGCAAGGACAGGGATTCACCCCTCCACTTT. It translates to CASSKDRDSPLHF.

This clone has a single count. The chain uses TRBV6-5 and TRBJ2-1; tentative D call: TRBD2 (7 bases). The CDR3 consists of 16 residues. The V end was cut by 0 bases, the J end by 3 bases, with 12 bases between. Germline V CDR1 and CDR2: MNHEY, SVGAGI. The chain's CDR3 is CASSYSRGGSYNEQFF. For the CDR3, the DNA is TGTGCCAGCAGTTACTCGAGGGGGGGGAGCTACAATGAGCAGTTCTTC.

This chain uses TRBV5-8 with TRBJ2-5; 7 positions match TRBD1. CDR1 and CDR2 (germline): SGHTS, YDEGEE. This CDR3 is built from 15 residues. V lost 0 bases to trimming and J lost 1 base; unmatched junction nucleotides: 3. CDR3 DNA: TGTGCCAGCAGCTTGGGAAGACAGGGCCAAGAGACCCAGTACTTC. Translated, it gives CASSLGRQGQETQYF.